These 6 T cell receptor beta chains came from one sample sequenced in a study of radiation and T cells in renal cell carcinoma. The table came from immunoSEQ multiplex PCR; TCRdb's copy has only in-frame clones and leaves some out. The sample holds roughly 53,000 clones, about 80% seen once. The sample's time point: baseline pretreatment blood. Treatment reported: 15 Gy SBRT to primary tumor, nephrectomy 4 weeks later. The starting material was blood, obtained from a patient whose treatment included radiotherapy and nephrectomy. The receptors stem from a woman aged 70-85 years with renal cell carcinoma.

The chain joins TRBV6-4 to TRBJ2-1; 9 nucleotides align to TRBD2. There are 17 residues in the CDR3. The germline V gene has CDR1 MRHNA and CDR2 SNTAGT. V shed 6 bases and J 6 bases; nucleotides not matched to a gene: 15. CDR3 loop: CASSREFLAGNSNEQFF. CDR3 in DNA: TGTGCCAGCAGCCGGGAGTTTCTAGCGGGAAATTCCAATGAGCAGTTCTTC.

V is TRBV5-1 and J is TRBJ2-2, with 9 bases aligning to TRBD1. CDR3 length: 15 residues. CDR1 SGHRS and CDR2 YFSETQ come from the germline V gene. V gave up 4 bases and J gave up 5 bases; unmatched junction bases: 6. The CDR3 loop reads CASSIGTGRTGELFF. The CDR3 DNA reads TGCGCCAGCAGCATAGGGACAGGGCGGACCGGGGAGCTGTTTTTT.

Points on this clone: Other DNA sequences of this sample code for an identical CDR3. J is TRBJ2-5 and V is TRBV5-1; TRBD1 is a possible D gene (6 bases). The ends were cut back, 1 base at V and 5 bases at J, with 12 bases in the middle. The CDR3 runs to 14 residues. Germline lookup yields CDR1 SGHRS and CDR2 YFSETQ. Here the CDR3 DNA reads TGCGCCAGCAGCTTGCAGGGCGGACAGGAGACCCAGTACTTC. It codes for CASSLQGGQETQYF.

The V and J genes are TRBV30 and TRBJ2-7, with TRBD1 matching over 10 bases. Trimming took 2 bases from V and 3 from J; bases not matched to a gene: 4. The CDR3 loop spans 14 amino acids. Germline V gene lookup returns CDR1 GTSNPN and CDR2 SVGIG (reference sequence). CDR3 loop: CAWSTGQGLYEQYF. In nucleotides, the CDR3 is TGTGCCTGGAGTACGGGACAGGGGCTCTACGAGCAGTACTTC.

V is TRBV6-6 and J is TRBJ2-3; no clear D. Germline assignment: CDR1 MNHNY and CDR2 SVGAGI (reference sequence). CDR3 length: 16 amino acids. V lost 7 bases to trimming and J lost 2 bases, with 19 bases between them. CDR3 DNA sequence: TGTGCCAGCACCCGTCAAATCTCCGGTCTCACAGATACGCAGTATTTT. This translates into CASTRQISGLTDTQYF.

This chain links TRBV19 with TRBJ2-4; D unclear. The germline V and J ends were trimmed by 5 bases and 1 base, with 18 bases remaining between them. In germline, CDR1 is LNHDA, CDR2 SQIVND (reference sequence). The length of the CDR3 is 17 residues. Written as DNA, the CDR3 is TGTGCCAGTAGTTCACCCCCTCGGCAGGCCGCCAAAAACATTCAGTACTTC. Translation gives CASSSPPRQAAKNIQYF.